This TCR beta chain emerged from a study of shared clonotypes between healthy human individuals. Study at large: Each donor had three CD4 naive, three CD4 memory, two CD8 naive and one CD8 memory plate.

Generated by immunoSEQ multiplex PCR, the TCRdb table keeps only in-frame clones and is missing some. The sample has roughly 2.6 million clones; roughly 92% are singletons. Comment on this clone: The sample carries other DNA sequences with the same CDR3.

Caucasian adults living in Nashville, Tennessee, provided all samples. The CDR3 length is 12 residues. Trimming stripped 2 bases from V and 7 bases from J, with 10 bases between. CDR1 and CDR2 (germline): SGHNT, YYREEE (reference sequence). Sequences were obtained from naive CD4+ T cells sorted from blood. The subset here: CD45RA+ positively selected. The receptor was derived from a man aged 18 to 35 in good health. This chain connects TRBV5-4 to TRBJ2-7; D is uncertain. CDR3 protein: CASSLDRLEQYF. For the CDR3, the DNA is TGTGCCAGCAGCTTAGACCGCCTGGAGCAGTACTTC.